The 30 T cell receptor beta chains presented below share a single source sample, sequenced in a study of T cell responses to AZD1222 COVID-19 vaccine. Sequenced by immunoSEQ multiplex PCR; TCRdb stores in-frame clones only, minus some. Counted here are 130,000 to 150,000 clones, about 89% occurring once; the ten biggest clones make up about 3%. The sample here was peripheral blood, taken on day 0 of MenACWY control vaccination. These receptors were taken from an adult in good health.

The chain carries TRBV21-1 and TRBJ1-1. TRBV21-1 counts as a pseudogene. The CDR3 covers 17 residues. This chain's CDR3 is CASSRTSTGSRNTEAFF. The CDR3 nucleotides read TGTGCCAGCAGTCGGACTAGTACGGGGTCTCGAAACACTGAAGCTTTCTTT.

The chain links TRBV5-4 to TRBJ2-7; tentatively, D is TRBD1 (7 bases). The CDR3 totals 15 residues. Trimming shortened V by 6 bases and J by 0 bases, and 16 bases separated the two germline ends. Germline loops: CDR1 SGHNT, CDR2 YYREEE (reference sequence). The DNA of the CDR3 is TGTGCCAGCACTAAAGGCGGGGACAGCTCCTACGAGCAGTACTTC. Translated: CASTKGGDSSYEQYF.

In its sample, this clone was seen once. This chain uses TRBV25-1 with TRBJ1-2; D is perhaps TRBD1 (5 bases). The CDR3 runs to 14 residues. The germline V and J ends were trimmed by 3 bases and 2 bases, with 10 bases remaining between them. Germline CDR1 is MGHDK and CDR2 is SYGVNS. The CDR3 DNA follows: TGTGCCAGCAGTGATCTCCGGGGGAACTATGGCTACACCTTC. The encoded protein is CASSDLRGNYGYTF.

The chain has TRBV28 and TRBJ1-6; D may be TRBD1 (5 bases). The CDR3 is 14 amino acids. Germline CDR1 is MDHEN and CDR2 is SYDVKM. V lost 8 bases and J 6 bases, leaving 14 bases between the germline ends. The CDR3 loop is CASAPGRVNSPLHF. The CDR3 region has the DNA TGTGCCAGCGCACCGGGACGGGTTAATTCACCCCTCCACTTT. The entire variable domain, with the rest obtained from reference TRBV28 and TRBJ1-6, is as follows: DVKVTQSSRYLVKRTGEKVFLECVQDMDHENMFWYRQDPGLGLRLIYFSYDVKMKEKGDIPEGYSVSREKKERFSLILESASTNQTSMYLCASAPGRVNSPLHFGNGTRLTVT.

The chain links TRBV6-1 to TRBJ1-3; tentatively, D is TRBD1 (5 bases). The CDR3 consists of 15 residues. Germline V gives CDR1 MNHNS, CDR2 SASEGT. V was trimmed by 3 bases and J by 1 base, leaving 10 bases between them. CDR3 nucleotide sequence: TGTGCCAGCAGTGATGACAGCTTATCTGGAAACACCATATATTTT. Its protein is CASSDDSLSGNTIYF.

This clone has just a few counts. The chain combines TRBV14 with TRBJ2-5, with D maybe TRBD2 (5 bases). V dropped 4 bases and J dropped 2 bases, with 8 bases sitting between them. Germline V gives CDR1 SGHDN, CDR2 FVKESK. This CDR3 contains 13 residues. The CDR3 DNA reads as TGTGCCAGCAGCCGCCGGGGACAAGAGACCCAGTACTTC. Translation gives CASSRRGQETQYF.

This clone is a singleton in its sample. The V and J genes are TRBV7-9 and TRBJ2-7; D is undetermined. This CDR3 has 15 amino acids. Germline V gene data show CDR1 as SEHNR and CDR2 as FQNEAQ (reference sequence). V was cut by 2 bases and J by 6 bases, with 17 bases left in between. CDR3 bases: TGTGCCAGCAGCTTAACCCTATTAGACCGAGGCGAGCAGTACTTC. Its translation: CASSLTLLDRGEQYF.

This clone was observed once. This chain joins TRBV19 and TRBJ2-1; 7 nucleotides match TRBD2. The germline V gene encodes CDR1 LNHDA and CDR2 SQIVND (reference sequence). Trimming cost V 0 bases and J 1 base; bases outside gene matches: 3. This CDR3 contains 16 residues. This CDR3 is CASSIDEGGSYNEQFF. The CDR3 DNA follows: TGTGCCAGTAGTATAGACGAGGGAGGGTCCTACAATGAGCAGTTCTTC.

CDR3 coding DNA: TGTGCCAGCATTAGTACAGGGTCCTTGGGCTACACCTTC. Protein: CASISTGSLGYTF. The V call is TRBV28, the J call TRBJ1-2; a weak D match, TRBD1 (6 bases). CDR1 and CDR2 (germline): MDHEN, SYDVKM. The length of the CDR3 is 13 residues. Trimming shortened V by 7 bases and J by 8 bases, and 17 bases separated the two germline ends.

The gene calls are TRBV28 and TRBJ1-2; 12 nucleotides match TRBD1. The CDR3 totals 16 residues. The germline gives CDR1 MDHEN, CDR2 SYDVKM. Trimming removed 10 bases from V and 5 bases from J; junction bases left unmatched: 14. The CDR3 region is CAIAGTGGPADYGYTF. The CDR3 coding sequence is TGTGCCATAGCCGGGACAGGGGGCCCTGCCGATTATGGCTACACCTTC.

The chain recombines TRBV28 with TRBJ1-5; TRBD1 matches 8 bases. CDR1 and CDR2 from the germline V gene are MDHEN and SYDVKM. J lost 4 bases, V lost 5 bases, and 16 bases had no gene match. The CDR3 is 18 residues long. The CDR3: CASSTRDRFFWINQPQHF. CDR3 in DNA: TGTGCCAGCAGTACGCGGGACAGGTTTTTCTGGATTAATCAGCCCCAGCATTTT.

The CDR3: CASNPQMSSGNTIYF. In nucleotides, the CDR3 is TGTGCCAGCAACCCTCAAATGAGCTCTGGAAACACCATATATTTT. The chain uses TRBV6-6 and TRBJ1-3; no clear D gene. From germline, CDR1 is MNHNY and CDR2 SVGAGI (reference sequence). The V and J ends lost 7 bases and 0 bases respectively, with 13 bases between them. The CDR3 is 15 amino acids.

The J gene is TRBJ1-4, the V gene TRBV5-5, with D uncertain. CDR1 is SGHKS, CDR2 YYEKEE, per germline (reference sequence). The V end was cut by 0 bases, the J end by 7 bases, with 13 bases between. This CDR3 comprises 15 residues. CDR3 coding DNA: TGTGCCAGCAGCTTGGGTCTTTACAGTAGTGAAAAACTGTTTTTT. Its translation: CASSLGLYSSEKLFF.

The chain carries TRBV10-3 and TRBJ2-7, with D unclear. In germline, CDR1 is ENHRY, CDR2 SYGVKD. V lost 10 bases to trimming and J lost 5 bases, with 15 bases between them. This CDR3 has 12 residues. CDR3 DNA sequence: TGTGCCACCAAGACCCTAACCAACGAGCAGTACTTC. Protein sequence: CATKTLTNEQYF.

The rearrangement links TRBV6-5 to TRBJ2-2, with TRBD1 matching 10 bases. V was clipped by 6 bases and J by 0 bases; unmatched bases: 1. The CDR3 consists of 15 residues. The germline V gene has CDR1 MNHEY and CDR2 SVGAGI. The CDR3 DNA reads as TGTGCCAGCAGGGGGACAGGGGCGAACACCGGGGAGCTGTTTTTT. Its protein product is CASRGTGANTGELFF.

The chain employs TRBV6-5 and TRBJ1-1; 7 bases agree with TRBD1. The V gene end was trimmed by 7 bases and the J gene end by 5 bases; junction bases not matched to a gene: 7. Germline lookup yields CDR1 MNHEY and CDR2 SVGAGI. The CDR3 totals 13 residues. The CDR3 here is CASTIGTDTEAFF. CDR3 nucleotides: TGTGCCAGCACTATCGGGACAGATACTGAAGCTTTCTTT.

The chain combines TRBV28 with TRBJ2-6; the D gene is possibly TRBD2 (5 bases). The CDR3 is 15 amino acids. Germline CDR1 MDHEN, CDR2 SYDVKM. Trimming removed 5 bases from V and 0 bases from J, with 8 bases in between. CDR3 nucleotide sequence: TGTGCCAGCAGTCCCGGGGACTCTGGGGCCAACGTCCTGACTTTC. Translation gives CASSPGDSGANVLTF.

V gene TRBV27 combines with J gene TRBJ1-1; 8 bases fit TRBD1. Germline CDR1 reads MNHEY; CDR2 reads SMNVEV (reference sequence). The length of the CDR3 is 14 residues. J was trimmed by 5 bases and V by 5 bases; bases with no gene match: 7. CDR3 DNA: TGTGCCAGCAGTGACAGGGGATTGGGGACTGAAGCTTTCTTT. Its protein product is CASSDRGLGTEAFF.

Details on this clone: Different DNA sequences within this sample yield the same CDR3. V is TRBV6-5 and J is TRBJ1-1; no clear D. The CDR3 contains 11 residues. V lost 7 bases, J lost 4 bases, and 7 bases lay in between. Per germline, CDR1 MNHEY and CDR2 SVGAGI. DNA of the CDR3: TGTGCCAGCACGAAAGGCACTGAAGCTTTCTTT. It specifies CASTKGTEAFF.

The rearrangement uses TRBV11-2 and TRBJ1-5; possible D gene TRBD1, 6 bases. This CDR3 region has 15 residues. Trimming removed 5 bases from V and 4 bases from J, with 15 bases in between. The germline gives CDR1 SGHAT, CDR2 FQNNGV. The chain's CDR3 is CASSPTGGWNQPQHF. The CDR3 DNA follows: TGTGCCAGCAGCCCGACAGGAGGGTGGAATCAGCCCCAGCATTTT.

The chain uses TRBV19 and TRBJ1-2; D might be TRBD1 (5 bases). Germline V lookup: CDR1 LNHDA, CDR2 SQIVND (reference sequence). CDR3 size: 13 residues. The ends were cut back, 6 bases at V and 4 bases at J, with 12 bases in the middle. CDR3: CASRDRQGYGYTF. CDR3 DNA sequence: TGTGCCAGTAGGGACCGCCAGGGCTATGGCTACACCTTC.

This clone has a single count. V gene TRBV7-5 combines with J gene TRBJ2-2. TRBV7-5 is a pseudogene locus. The CDR3 covers 13 residues. The CDR3 sequence is CVKEGKRTGELFF. Written as DNA, the CDR3 is TGTGTCAAAGAAGGGAAGAGGACCGGGGAGCTGTTTTTT.

J is TRBJ1-6 and V is TRBV2, with 9 bases aligning to TRBD1. Unmatched junction bases numbered 2, after V lost 1 base and J lost 7 bases. The CDR3 has 15 amino acids. Germline CDR1 reads SNHLY; CDR2 reads FYNNEI. The CDR3 coding sequence is TGTGCCAGCAGTGAAGGGGGGACAGGGAATTCACCCCTCCACTTT. Amino acids: CASSEGGTGNSPLHF.

The gene calls are TRBV4-1 and TRBJ1-6; D unclear. The CDR3 totals 17 residues. Germline CDR1 and CDR2: MGHRA and YSYEKL. V dropped 0 bases and J dropped 0 bases, with 9 bases sitting between them. The CDR3 DNA reads TGCGCCAGCAGCCAAGAAGTGCAGAGCTCCTATAATTCACCCCTCCACTTT. The encoded protein is CASSQEVQSSYNSPLHF.

V usage is TRBV5-1 and J usage is TRBJ1-4; tentative D call: TRBD1 (6 bases). Trimming cost V 0 bases and J 6 bases, with 15 bases left between them. CDR3 length equals 16 residues. Germline loops: CDR1 SGHRS, CDR2 YFSETQ. The CDR3 reads CASSLVGFRTDEKLFF. In DNA, the CDR3 is TGCGCCAGCAGCTTGGTTGGGTTTCGGACAGATGAAAAACTGTTTTTT. The whole variable domain, remainder taken from reference TRBV5-1 and TRBJ1-4, is KAGVTQTPRYLIKTRGQQVTLSCSPISGHRSVSWYQQTPGQGLQFLFEYFSETQRNKGNFPGRFSGRQFSNSRSEMNVSTLELGDSALYLCASSLVGFRTDEKLFFGSGTQLSVL.

The chain joins TRBV3-1 (or the pseudogene TRBV3-2) to TRBJ1-5; D unclear. Germline-derived CDR1 and CDR2 are LGHDT and YNNKEL (reference sequence). Trimming left V 4 bases short and J 0 bases short, with 7 bases between. This CDR3 contains 14 residues. The CDR3: CASSLQHSNQPQHF. Here the CDR3 DNA reads TGTGCCAGCAGCCTCCAGCATAGCAATCAGCCCCAGCATTTT.

The chain joins TRBV19 to TRBJ2-2; no firm D call. Deletions cut 7 bases from V and 5 bases from J, with 14 bases between. The CDR3 covers 14 residues. CDR1 is LNHDA and CDR2 is SQIVND in the germline V gene (reference sequence). CDR3 coding DNA: TGTGCCAGTAATATGCCTGGCGAGACCGGGGAGCTGTTTTTT. It translates to CASNMPGETGELFF. Complete variable domain (other parts from reference TRBV19 and TRBJ2-2): DGGITQSPKYLFRKEGQNVTLSCEQNLNHDAMYWYRQDPGQGLRLIYYSQIVNDFQKGDIAEGYSVSREKKESFPLTVTSAQKNPTAFYLCASNMPGETGELFFGEGSRLTVL.

V and J are TRBV19 and TRBJ1-6; TRBD1 agrees at 7 bases. V dropped 6 bases and J dropped 6; count of bases not matched to a gene: 11. Germline values: CDR1 LNHDA, CDR2 SQIVND (reference sequence). The CDR3 contains 16 residues. The CDR3 region is CASSTTIDRVNSPLHF. In DNA form, the CDR3 reads TGTGCCAGTAGCACAACGATCGACAGGGTTAATTCACCCCTCCACTTT.

In its sample, this clone was seen a few times. The V call is TRBV30, the J call TRBJ1-5; weak D call: TRBD1 (5 bases). The germline V gene has CDR1 GTSNPN and CDR2 SVGIG (reference sequence). Trimming removed 0 bases from V and 5 bases from J, with 8 bases in between. This CDR3 spans 13 amino acids. This CDR3 is CAWSVRGDQPQHF. The CDR3 nucleotides are TGTGCCTGGAGTGTACGGGGGGATCAGCCCCAGCATTTT.

V and J are TRBV18 and TRBJ1-4; D not certain. V was cut by 3 bases and J by 8 bases, with 19 bases left in between. CDR1 is KGHSH and CDR2 is LQKENI in the germline V gene. The CDR3 runs to 16 residues. CDR3 sequence reads: CASSPRVEGEREKLFF. The CDR3 DNA follows: TGTGCCAGCTCACCGCGAGTGGAGGGTGAGAGGGAAAAACTGTTTTTT.